This T cell receptor beta chain was obtained from a study of blood T cell repertoires in COVID-19. The wider study: Specimens from acute and convalescent COVID-19 originated in the United States, Italy and Spain. T cells, B-cell-depleted T cells, or PBMCs supplied cDNA or gDNA.

This clone was detected once. This CDR3 contains 16 residues. Germline V gives CDR1 SGHRS, CDR2 YFSETQ. V dropped 5 bases and J dropped 5; count of bases not matched to a gene: 10. As originally analysed: Amplification of reference gene primers provided the estimated nucleated cell counts. TCRdb's copy holds only in-frame clones and misses some; the assay was immunoSEQ multiplex PCR. V and J calls and clone size are copied from that table; D and trimming were computed from the DNA. The table shows approximately 85,000 clones, with roughly four fifths occurring only once. This TCR came from a human donor in a cohort sampled during active COVID-19. Sequenced input: peripheral blood. This chain links TRBV5-1 with TRBJ2-1, with 10 nucleotides matching TRBD2. The CDR3 spells CASRGLGLAQNNEQFF. CDR3 coding DNA: TGCGCCAGCAGAGGACTGGGACTAGCGCAAAACAATGAGCAGTTCTTC.